This TCR beta chain is drawn from a study of siplizumab effects on memory and regulatory T cells. TCRdb keeps only in-frame clones here, not all; method: immunoSEQ multiplex PCR. The sample carries 100,000 or so clones, 90% to 95% recorded once. Between the trimmed V and J ends, which lost 5 bases and 2 bases, there was a span of 9 bases. The V gene's germline CDR1 is MNHEY and CDR2 SVGAGI. The CDR3 totals 13 residues. This clone was recorded a few times. Its specificity is unknown. Overall study findings and caveats: Among mappable alloreactive CD4+ clones, the Treg-derived fraction averaged around 70% with siplizumab versus about 25% in controls. A major contribution to the alloresponse seemed to be made by naive T cells, which seemed more diverse than memory cells.

Sequencing used CD4+ T cells sorted from blood. The clonotype was recovered from a human donor in good health. The chain combines TRBV6-5 with TRBJ1-2; no firm D call. CDR3 nucleotides: TGTGCCAGCAGTCAGTCTCACAACTATGGCTACACCTTC. Translated: CASSQSHNYGYTF.